Detailed here is one T cell receptor (beta chain). This clone turned up a few times. Which antigen it targets is not known. Qualities for individual bases were not recorded, and no much larger clone is one base off. The record originates from a study of cytomegalovirus exposure and HLA in healthy donors (dated by TCRdb to 2016 to 2017). Turning to the overall study: According to an earlier analysis of 450 to 650 of the donors, about 179 million T cells yielded some 110 million unique TCR beta sequences and 276 Gb of sequence data. An early release covering about 600 HLA-typed donors comprised about 290 gigabases of sequencing data and around 80 million unique TCR sequences. Among the roughly 400 genotyped donors, around 81% belonged to the genetic ancestry cluster associated with self-reported Caucasian donors. The aim of the study was to test whether cataloging public T cell receptors could identify signatures of past pathogen exposure. The study used immunosequencing to profile the T cell repertoires of approximately 650 subjects and linked those repertoires to cytomegalovirus serostatus. In addition to the first cohort of hundreds of subjects, a separate validation cohort of some 120 different subjects was used. High-throughput TCR immunosequencing, statistical association of individual TCRs with disease status, and machine learning were combined to predict cytomegalovirus infection status. To study patterns of TCR occurrence, a later analysis re-analyzed previously published TCR beta repertoires from 666 donors and added high-resolution HLA genotyping. In the later analysis, no new phenotypic data were used to find candidate immune exposures; instead, reliance was placed on TCR beta sequences and their occurrence across donors. In an earlier analysis of roughly 540 of the donors, high-throughput TCR beta sequencing was used to judge whether each TCR beta V gene segment behaved as functional or pseudogenic. Donor age, sex, ethnicity and CMV serostatus were compiled alongside the repertoire data. A later genetic analysis took genome-wide SNP genotypes for about three fifths of the 666 donors and used that subset as a discovery cohort. All discovery cohort repertoires had been generated on a single sequencing platform. HLA typing included class I and class II loci at four-digit resolution. Typing coverage differed by locus: A, B, C, DRB1 and DQB1 were typed in roughly 620-640 donors, DQA1 in around 500, DPA1 in some 610, and DPB1 in around 490. Roughly five DR-DQ haplotypes were handled as single units for association and clustering, since linkage in the cohort was strong. Across 300 to 400 genotyped donors of the cohort, an average of 235,054 unique TCR beta nucleotide sequences per donor were sequenced, and 15% to 20% of those sequences were non-productive. The study at large found these results: Because counts were too low, fewer than 20 rarely observed V segments, including chromosome 9 orphons, were excluded from the earlier analysis of a few hundred of the donors. In vitro tests confirmed that a few of the cytomegalovirus-associated TCR beta chains recognize cytomegalovirus antigens. Compared with the roughly 670-donor mean, donors in an Asian-associated ancestry cluster had fewer N-insertions in productive TCRs, according to a later genetic analysis. Some IMGT-functional V segments, including TRBV6-2 and TRBV6-3, could not be distinguished by the 87-base-pair reads and were therefore excluded. A further reported finding was that TCR beta sequences accurately predicted the HLA-A and HLA-B alleles for most subjects in the first cohort. Because HLA typing was missing for some donors at each locus, association tests included only the typed subset. Linkage disequilibrium might explain the correlated functional status among segregating V segments, but an unknown experimental factor could not be excluded. In a later analysis, several top co-occurrence clusters were reported to appear linked to parvovirus B19, influenza, CMV and Epstein-Barr virus. Immune exposure information for the cohort was limited to CMV serostatus. A cluster of highly shared sequence variants was judged likely to be a technical artifact of the sequencing pipeline. In a later analysis, 16,951 TCR beta sequences were associated with specific HLA alleles at a false discovery rate of 0.05. A later analysis found that HLA-associated TCR beta chains were more clonally expanded and had lower generation probabilities than equally common non-associated chains. An association between a missense DCLRE1C variant and V-gene and J-gene trimming of TCR beta chains was found in a later genetic analysis and replicated in an independent cohort. The study gave a list of 150 to 200 TCR beta chains associated with cytomegalovirus. In this cohort, only TCR beta chains were sequenced, and detectable features were limited by the absence of alpha or paired-chain data. The classifier was reported to diagnose cytomegalovirus status with high specificity and sensitivity in both the original and validation cohorts. When HLA alleles, especially DR and DQ, strongly co-occurred, attributing TCR associations to individual alleles was difficult. In a later analysis, most CMV-associated TCR beta chains were found to appear HLA-restricted, with HLA associations seemingly driven largely by CMV exposure. The authors suggested that the approach could potentially be extended to other disease states and immunological phenotypes. Roughly uniform sequencing depth across donors was assumed in presence/absence analyses, although this assumption may not hold. While some public TCRs were present in many individuals, most TCR sequences turned up only very rarely across donors. According to a later analysis, TCR association rates differed among HLA loci, with DRB1 alleles showing the most associated TCRs and HLA-C alleles showing the fewest. In an earlier analysis of some 540 of the donors, most TCR beta V segments appeared in productive rearrangements about 90% or about 30% of the time, broadly matching IMGT annotations.

Libraries were made using the immunoSEQ multiplex PCR assay. The multiplex PCR relied on a mix of 60 forward primers for TCR Vbeta segments and 13 reverse primers for TCR Jbeta segments. Amplification of the CDR3 region of rearranged TCR beta genes was performed with a multiplex PCR assay on genomic DNA. Amplified TCR beta libraries were sequenced as 87-base-pair reads on the Illumina HiSeq System. The source study handled its data this way. Across the 500 to 700 repertoires, a later analysis counted 60 million to 90 million unique TCR beta chains, roughly 11 million of which were shared by at least two donors. Raw reads were error-corrected and collapsed into unique sequences with a nearest-neighbor algorithm that merged closely related sequences to remove PCR and sequencing errors. CDR3 sequences were aligned to IMGT reference sequences to assign V, D and J gene segments. For a sequence to be retained, a match of at least six nucleotides to both a V gene segment and a J gene segment was required. A rearrangement was called productive if the CDR3 had no stop codons and remained in frame with V and J, and every other rearrangement was called non-productive. CDR3 was defined by IMGT convention, running from the second conserved V-encoded cysteine to the conserved J-encoded phenylalanine. In an earlier analysis of some 550 of the donors, sequences lacking an unambiguous match to a single V gene segment were excluded. In an earlier analysis of roughly 600 of the donors, a V segment was called functional when productive rearrangements were above 56.7%, and segregating when the standard deviation between donors exceeded 5%. A statistical classification framework was built for diagnosing cytomegalovirus status from the catalog of TCR beta chain sequences. A later analysis assigned V and J genes by comparing TCR nucleotide sequences with IMGT/GENE-DB human TR gene sequences. A later analysis assigned CDR3 sequences and most-parsimonious VDJ recombination scenarios with the TCRdist pipeline. A later analysis defined each TCR beta chain by its CDR3 amino acid sequence plus V-gene family, and excluded reads lacking a unique V-gene family. To address suspected cross-contamination and a sequencing artifact, a later analysis removed around 590 highly shared, low-generation-probability nucleotide sequences. A later analysis calculated a clonal expansion index for each public chain from normalized within-repertoire ranks of inferred template counts. A later analysis computed generation probabilities with a VDJ recombination model fitted to out-of-frame rearrangements, and checked the results against IGoR. In a later analysis, TCR-TCR, TCR-HLA and TCR-CMV co-occurrence was scored with hypergeometric tests, and a repertoire-size bias correction was applied to TCR pairs. In a later analysis, false discovery rates were estimated by permuting HLA or CMV assignments 20 times. In a later analysis, co-occurring TCRs were grouped with DBSCAN, and TCRdist sequence similarity was added when clustering was performed within HLA-allele-positive subsets. Repertoires with fewer than 30,000 or more than 120,000 public chains, plus five repertoires with anomalous nucleotide sharing, were excluded from co-occurrence clustering. Imported from immuneACCESS, the table was reduced by TCRdb to in-frame sequences with V and J called. These copies leave out some clones; in studies compared against another copy, an unresolved V gene accounts for under half, and the cause of the remainder is not known. V, J and clone size derive from that table, while D and trimming were established from the DNA sequence. This sample gives more than 110,000 clones in total; approximately 70% of them show up just once. Over 13% of the sample is held by the ten biggest clonotypes.

CDR1 and CDR2 were assigned from the germline V gene as SGHDT and YYEEEE. Between the V and J ends, shortened by 0 bases and 3 bases respectively, the junction contains 10 bases. The CDR3 measures 14 amino acids from cysteine to phenylalanine. Only the CDR3 DNA stays, 42 bases, in frame from base 1. The cohort comprised some 680 healthy bone marrow donors. Cohort members were all nominally healthy when sampled, although unrecorded immune exposures were likely present. CMV serostatus was recorded as positive for around 300 and negative for about half of the 666 cohort members, whereas no CMV serostatus was recorded for the donor in question. A peripheral blood sample was provided by each donor, and peripheral blood mononuclear cells were used for TCR beta sequencing. The Qiagen DNeasy Blood Extraction Kit was used to extract genomic DNA from the blood cell samples.

The material sequenced was PBMCs. The receptor comes from a human donor in good health. The V and J genes are TRBV5-6 and TRBJ2-7, and the D gene may be TRBD2, 6 bases matching. The DNA sequence follows: TGTGCCAGCAGCTTGGTGGAGGGAGTCTACGAGCAGTACTTC. Its protein product is CASSLVEGVYEQYF.